Detailed here is one T cell receptor (beta chain). This clone has only a few counts. Its antigen remains undetermined. Within one base of it there is no much larger clone, and no base qualities were kept. One collaborating source in Seattle enrolled patients during active infection and followed them longitudinally through the course of disease. Whole blood was collected in K2EDTA tubes by collaborating institutions according to the institutions' own protocols. For TCRbeta analysis, collaborator samples were shipped as frozen whole blood, as isolated PBMCs, or as DNA extracted from either sample type. For CDR1 and CDR2, the germline V gene lists MGHRA and YSYEKL. The junction shows trimming of 0 bases on V and 0 bases on J, and the gene matches do not reach 6 bases of it. The CDR3 starts with the cysteine, ends with the phenylalanine, and has 18 residues. Solely the CDR3 DNA is kept, with 54 bases framed from the first base.

TCRbeta CDR3 regions were amplified from genomic DNA using the immunoSEQ Assay, a bias-controlled multiplex PCR. In the authors' own workflow: The number of nucleated cells in each sample was estimated from the amplification of reference gene primers within the assay. Sequence reads were collapsed and filtered to measure the absolute abundance of every unique TCRbeta CDR3 rearrangement. For each sample, productive Simpson clonality was calculated by taking the square root of Simpson's diversity index across productive rearrangements. TCRdb's version of the immuneACCESS table is confined to in-frame rearrangements and falls short of the full clone set. An unresolved V gene accounts for under half of the shortfall where checked; the remainder is of unknown origin. V, J and clone size were drawn from that table, and D and trimming were deduced from the DNA. The sample table shows approximately 270,000 clones, and about four fifths are seen once. Of the sample, about 15% is held by the ten largest clones.

The data belong to a study of blood T cell repertoires in COVID-19 (dated by TCRdb to between 2020 and 2021). Study-wide context: The collaborator samples originated in the United States, Italy and Spain and spanned the acute and convalescent phases of COVID-19. The samples were drawn from the first 160 participants of the ongoing ImmuneRACE study and from under 1,500 subjects provided by 6 global collaborators. A freely available public database, intended as a resource for researchers studying the immune response to SARS-CoV-2, is where the repertoires were released. The dataset comprised deeply sampled blood TCRbeta repertoires from subjects exposed to, actively infected with, or recovered from COVID-19. The material from the prospective study consisted of cDNA or gDNA derived from T cells, B-cell-depleted T cells, or PBMCs. Where HLA class I and class II types were available, the types were taken from metadata supplied by the sample provider, not from assay-based typing. The sample metadata nearly always contained a de-identified subject ID, COVID-19 status, age in years and sex.

The paper's findings and limits, for the study overall: Clinical and demographic metadata were provided uncurated, with the amount varying by source and participant.

Sequencing input: peripheral blood. This TCR was sampled from a person aged 65-85 years with COVID-19, enrolled during active disease. This sequence uses TRBV4-1 and TRBJ2-2, with TRBD2 matching 8 junction bases. This receptor has the CDR3 CASSQDGGSGANTGELFF. The sequenced DNA: TGCGCCAGCAGCCAAGACGGAGGTAGCGGGGCGAACACCGGGGAGCTGTTTTTT.